Each of the 20 T cell receptor beta chains below was sequenced from the same sample in a study of blood T cell repertoires in COVID-19. The data were produced by immunoSEQ multiplex PCR, yet TCRdb's version contains in-frame clones alone and is incomplete. The table has 150,000 to 200,000 clones, roughly 85% seen once; the top ten hold over 5%. The sample was peripheral blood. Every receptor here comes from a woman aged 25 to 39 with acute or convalescent COVID-19.

V is TRBV27 and J is TRBJ2-5, with 9 bases matching TRBD1. Germline values: CDR1 MNHEY, CDR2 SMNVEV (reference sequence). The CDR3 runs 14 residues. Trimming removed 9 bases from V and 3 bases from J; junction bases left unmatched: 8. The CDR3 reads CARRQGEDEETQYF. In nucleotides, the CDR3 is TGTGCCAGGAGACAGGGGGAGGATGAAGAGACCCAGTACTTC.

The V and J genes are TRBV5-4 and TRBJ1-1; D is perhaps TRBD1 (5 bases). Germline CDR1 reads SGHNT; CDR2 reads YYREEE (reference sequence). The germline V and J ends were trimmed by 3 bases and 3 bases, with 15 bases remaining between them. The CDR3 covers 15 residues. CDR3 coding DNA: TGTGCCAGCAGCTGGGGAGGGGTTGGGGACACTGAAGCTTTCTTT. It yields the protein CASSWGGVGDTEAFF.

A single count supports this clone. The V and J genes are TRBV15 and TRBJ1-4, with 7 bases lining up with TRBD1. The J segment lost 7 bases and the V segment lost 5 bases, leaving 4 bases of the junction unmatched. Looked up from germline, CDR1 is LNHNV and CDR2 is YYDKDF (reference sequence). The CDR3 has 13 amino acids. CDR3 in amino acids: CATSPWDSEKLFF. The CDR3 DNA reads as TGTGCCACCAGCCCATGGGACAGTGAAAAACTGTTTTTT.

This chain joins TRBV7-8 and TRBJ1-3; D gene unclear. Per the germline V gene, CDR1 is SGHVS and CDR2 is FQNEAQ. V lost 2 bases and J lost 0, with 11 bases in between. This CDR3 is built from 16 residues. Here the CDR3 DNA reads TGTGCCAGCAGCTTACGTATCACGGGCTCTGGAAACACCATATATTTT. Translating it yields CASSLRITGSGNTIYF.

The V gene is TRBV11-2, the J gene TRBJ2-7; D perhaps matches TRBD1 (6 bases). This CDR3 comprises 12 residues. The V end lost 2 bases, the J end lost 6 bases, and 8 bases lay between the germline ends. Per the germline V gene, CDR1 is SGHAT and CDR2 is FQNNGV. CDR3 in amino acids: CASSLRQVEQYF. The CDR3 nucleotides read TGTGCCAGCAGCTTACGACAGGTCGAGCAGTACTTC.

This chain uses TRBV9 with TRBJ2-1, with TRBD2 matching 16 bases. V dropped 1 base and J dropped 2; count of bases not matched to a gene: 6. The CDR3 consists of 19 residues. Germline V gene data show CDR1 as SGDLS and CDR2 as YYNGEE. The CDR3 loop reads CASSVTPGLAGGTYNEQFF. For the CDR3, the DNA is TGTGCCAGCAGCGTAACCCCGGGACTAGCGGGGGGGACCTACAATGAGCAGTTCTTC.

This chain connects TRBV7-6 to TRBJ1-2; tentative D call: TRBD1 (5 bases). V lost 5 bases to trimming and J lost 4 bases, with 14 bases between them. Germline values: CDR1 SGHVS, CDR2 FNYEAQ. The CDR3 extends over 14 amino acids. In DNA form, the CDR3 reads TGTGCCAGCAGCCCCCAGACAGCACTCTATGGCTACACCTTC. Protein sequence: CASSPQTALYGYTF.

This clone was counted only a few times. The V and J genes are TRBV5-4 and TRBJ1-1, with D perhaps TRBD1 (6 bases). With 3 bases removed from V and 6 bases from J, the gap between germline ends came to 12 bases. The CDR3 length is 13 residues. Germline assignment: CDR1 SGHNT and CDR2 YYREEE (reference sequence). The CDR3 coding sequence is TGTGCCAGCAGCTCAACAGGGCGCGCTGAAGCTTTCTTT. It translates to CASSSTGRAEAFF.

The CDR3 protein is CASSLGGTGNNEQFF. In DNA, the CDR3 is TGTGCCAGCAGCTTGGGTGGGACAGGGAACAATGAGCAGTTCTTC. This rearrangement joins TRBV5-4 to TRBJ2-1; 9 nucleotides match TRBD1. The germline V gene encodes CDR1 SGHNT and CDR2 YYREEE (reference sequence). The CDR3 totals 15 residues. The trim removed 0 bases at V and 5 bases at J, leaving 3 bases unmatched.

This rearrangement joins TRBV27 to TRBJ2-2, with 14 bases identical to TRBD2. Germline V gene lookup returns CDR1 MNHEY and CDR2 SMNVEV (reference sequence). The V segment lost 8 bases and the J segment 4 bases; nucleotides outside the gene matches: 15. The CDR3 has 19 amino acids. The CDR3 region is CASHPGLAGEWRGTGELFF. The DNA for the CDR3 is TGTGCCAGCCACCCGGGACTAGCGGGAGAGTGGCGTGGCACCGGGGAGCTGTTTTTT.

The count of this clone is one. One end of the junction fails to match germline, which may point to a read error. The chain employs TRBV5-1 and TRBJ1-2, with D maybe TRBD1 (6 bases). Germline-derived CDR1 and CDR2 are SGHRS and YFSETQ. There are 11 residues in the CDR3. Here the CDR3 DNA reads TGCGCCAGCAGCTTGGACAGGGTATTAGCCTTC. Protein sequence: CASSLDRVLAF.

The chain combines TRBV12-3 or TRBV12-4 with TRBJ1-1, with D uncertain. Trimming took 3 bases from V and 1 from J, leaving 6 bases between them. The CDR3 contains 13 residues. The CDR3 region has the DNA TGTGCCAGCAGTTTGAGAGGGAACACTGAAGCTTTCTTT. It translates to CASSLRGNTEAFF.

The rearrangement uses TRBV3-1 (or the pseudogene TRBV3-2) and TRBJ2-7, with TRBD2 matching over 11 bases. V trimming: 3 bases; J trimming: 4 bases; junction bases outside the gene matches: 8. CDR1 and CDR2 from the germline V gene are LGHDT and YNNKEL (reference sequence). The CDR3 runs to 16 residues. As DNA, the CDR3 is TGTGCCAGCAGCCATCTAGCGGGGGGAAAGTGGTACGAGCAGTACTTC. Its protein is CASSHLAGGKWYEQYF.

The gene calls are TRBV6-5 and TRBJ1-2; the match to TRBD1 covers 8 bases. Germline V gene data show CDR1 as MNHEY and CDR2 as SVGAGI. The CDR3 loop spans 13 amino acids. V dropped 6 bases and J dropped 5; count of bases not matched to a gene: 5. DNA for the CDR3: TGTGCCAGCAGCGGACAGGGAGGGTATGGCTACACCTTC. As protein: CASSGQGGYGYTF.

V and J are TRBV4-3 and TRBJ1-2; 9 bases match TRBD1. Trimming took 1 base from V and 7 from J; bases not matched to a gene: 10. The CDR3 contains 16 residues. Germline assignment: CDR1 LGHNA and CDR2 YSLEER. CDR3 protein: CASSQGTGVHYSGYTF. The DNA of the CDR3 is TGCGCCAGCAGCCAAGGGACAGGGGTACATTACTCTGGCTACACCTTC.

This chain uses TRBV6-4 with TRBJ2-3; TRBD2 matches at 9 bases. The CDR3 is 16 amino acids. Germline CDR1 MRHNA, CDR2 SNTAGT. V shed 0 bases and J 1 base; nucleotides not matched to a gene: 2. The CDR3 region is CASSDSRTSGTDTQYF. For the CDR3, the DNA is TGTGCCAGCAGTGACTCTAGGACTAGCGGCACAGATACGCAGTATTTT.

The chain employs TRBV11-2 and TRBJ2-7; 10 nucleotides match TRBD2. Germline loops: CDR1 SGHAT, CDR2 FQNNGV. V was pared by 6 bases and J by 2 bases, with 7 bases of the junction left unmatched. This CDR3 spans 15 amino acids. This CDR3 reads CASRYSGRPPYEQYF. In nucleotides, the CDR3 is TGTGCCAGCAGATATAGCGGGAGGCCCCCCTACGAGCAGTACTTC.

The count of this clone is one. The J gene is TRBJ2-7, the V gene TRBV5-6; the match to TRBD1 covers 11 bases. Germline values: CDR1 SGHDT, CDR2 YYEEEE. The V and J ends lost 3 bases and 3 bases, in that order; junction bases with no gene match: 5. The CDR3 spans 15 residues. The chain's CDR3 is CASSSRTGGDYEQYF. The CDR3 DNA is TGTGCCAGCAGCTCCCGGACAGGGGGCGACTACGAGCAGTACTTC.

The gene calls are TRBV9 and TRBJ2-5, with D perhaps matching TRBD2 (5 bases). Germline values: CDR1 SGDLS, CDR2 YYNGEE. V dropped 2 bases and J dropped 3 bases, with 14 bases sitting between them. This CDR3 is 15 amino acids long. The CDR3, as DNA: TGTGCCAGCAGCGTGAGGGCTGCCCCGGAAGAGACCCAGTACTTC. It is translated as CASSVRAAPEETQYF.

The CDR3 loop is CASSRGRQGRNQPQHF. The CDR3 region has the DNA TGTGCCAGTAGTAGAGGACGACAGGGACGCAATCAGCCCCAGCATTTT. J is TRBJ1-5 and V is TRBV19, with 7 bases fitting TRBD1. This CDR3 has 16 residues. V lost 4 bases, J lost 2 bases, and 8 bases stayed unmatched. Per germline, CDR1 LNHDA and CDR2 SQIVND (reference sequence).